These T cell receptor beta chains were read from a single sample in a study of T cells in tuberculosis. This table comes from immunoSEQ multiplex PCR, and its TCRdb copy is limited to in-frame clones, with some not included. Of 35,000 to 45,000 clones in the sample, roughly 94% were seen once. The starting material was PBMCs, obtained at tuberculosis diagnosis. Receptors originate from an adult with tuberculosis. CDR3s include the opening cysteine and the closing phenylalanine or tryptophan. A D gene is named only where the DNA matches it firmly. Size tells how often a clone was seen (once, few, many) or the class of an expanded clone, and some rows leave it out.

CDR3 protein: CASSRWSTGMNSPLHF
CDR3 DNA: TGTGCCAGCAGCCGTTGGTCGACAGGGATGAATTCACCCCTCCACTTT
V gene: TRBV5-6
D gene: TRBD1
CDR3 length: 16
J gene: TRBJ1-6
clone size: -

CDR3 protein: CASSVVKGLSTEAFF
CDR3 DNA: TGTGCCAGCAGCGTAGTGAAGGGGTTGAGCACTGAAGCTTTCTTT
V gene: TRBV9
D gene: -
CDR3 length: 15
J gene: TRBJ1-1
clone size: -

CDR3 protein: CASSEGSVSKNIQYF
CDR3 DNA: TGTGCCAGCAGTGAAGGGTCAGTATCGAAAAACATTCAGTACTTC
V gene: TRBV6-1
D gene: -
CDR3 length: 15
J gene: TRBJ2-4
clone size: -

CDR3 protein: CASFHIGSTEAFF
CDR3 DNA: TGTGCCAGCTTCCATATTGGGAGCACTGAAGCTTTCTTT
V gene: TRBV18
D gene: -
CDR3 length: 13
J gene: TRBJ1-1
clone size: -

CDR3 protein: CSVEFGGGGQPQHF
CDR3 DNA: TGCAGCGTTGAATTTGGAGGGGGAGGGCAGCCCCAGCATTTT
V gene: TRBV29-1
D gene: -
CDR3 length: 14
J gene: TRBJ1-5
clone size: -

CDR3 protein: CASSLGTGNIQYF
CDR3 DNA: TGTGCCAGCAGTTTAGGGACAGGGAACATTCAGTACTTC
V gene: TRBV6-5
D gene: TRBD1
CDR3 length: 13
J gene: TRBJ2-4
clone size: once

CDR3 protein: CASSRTQGAGNYGYTF
CDR3 DNA: TGTGCCAGCAGCCGTACACAGGGGGCAGGGAACTATGGCTACACCTTC
V gene: TRBV7-9
D gene: TRBD1
CDR3 length: 16
J gene: TRBJ1-2
clone size: -

CDR3 protein: CAWSPRESGVSTLHF
CDR3 DNA: TGTGCCTGGAGTCCCCGGGAAAGTGGCGTATCGACCCTCCACTTT
V gene: TRBV30
D gene: -
CDR3 length: 15
J gene: TRBJ1-6
clone size: -

CDR3 protein: CASSLVQGSNSPLHF
CDR3 DNA: TGTGCCAGCAGCTTAGTGCAGGGAAGCAATTCACCCCTCCACTTT
V gene: TRBV7-2
D gene: -
CDR3 length: 15
J gene: TRBJ1-6
clone size: -

CDR3 protein: CASSSLRTDYYGYTF
CDR3 DNA: TGTGCCAGCAGCTCACTCAGGACAGACTACTATGGCTACACCTTC
V gene: TRBV7-2
D gene: -
CDR3 length: 15
J gene: TRBJ1-2
clone size: -

CDR3 protein: CASRSTVTLVGEQYF
CDR3 DNA: TGTGCCAGTAGATCGACAGTAACTCTGGTGGGCGAGCAGTACTTC
V gene: TRBV19
D gene: -
CDR3 length: 15
J gene: TRBJ2-7
clone size: -

CDR3 protein: CASSQDGEGGEEQYF
CDR3 DNA: TGCGCCAGCAGCCAAGATGGGGAGGGAGGTGAGGAGCAGTACTTC
V gene: TRBV4-1
D gene: TRBD2
CDR3 length: 15
J gene: TRBJ2-7
clone size: -

CDR3 protein: CASSLEGQGIGYTF
CDR3 DNA: TGTGCCAGCAGCCTTGAGGGACAGGGGATTGGCTACACCTTC
V gene: TRBV11-3
D gene: TRBD1
CDR3 length: 14
J gene: TRBJ1-2
clone size: medium-sized

CDR3 protein: CASSQELGQSGLFF
CDR3 DNA: TGCGCCAGCAGCCAAGAACTCGGACAGTCTGGACTGTTTTTT
V gene: TRBV4-1
D gene: -
CDR3 length: 14
J gene: TRBJ1-4
clone size: once

CDR3 protein: CASSLSGARASDTQYF
CDR3 DNA: TGCGCCAGCAGCTTGAGCGGGGCAAGGGCCTCAGATACGCAGTATTTT
V gene: TRBV5-1
D gene: TRBD2
CDR3 length: 16
J gene: TRBJ2-3
clone size: -

CDR3 protein: CASSQEAGGSKDEQFF
CDR3 DNA: TGCGCCAGCAGCCAAGAAGCGGGGGGCTCTAAGGATGAGCAGTTCTTC
V gene: TRBV4-3
D gene: TRBD2
CDR3 length: 16
J gene: TRBJ2-1
clone size: -

CDR3 protein: CACSGGTSNQPQHF
CDR3 DNA: TGTGCCTGTTCAGGGGGGACGTCAAATCAGCCCCAGCATTTT
V gene: TRBV30
D gene: TRBD1
CDR3 length: 14
J gene: TRBJ1-5
clone size: -

CDR3 protein: CASSQRVSRVGDEQYF
CDR3 DNA: TGTGCCAGCAGCCAGAGGGTCTCGAGGGTCGGAGACGAGCAGTACTTC
V gene: TRBV5-6
D gene: -
CDR3 length: 16
J gene: TRBJ2-7
clone size: -

CDR3 protein: CASSPPGTGEYDYGYTF
CDR3 DNA: TGTGCCAGCAGCCCCCCAGGGACAGGGGAGTATGACTATGGCTACACCTTC
V gene: TRBV7-8
D gene: TRBD1
CDR3 length: 17
J gene: TRBJ1-2
clone size: -

CDR3 protein: CASSYSGRKDTQYF
CDR3 DNA: TGTGCCAGCAGTTACTCCGGTAGAAAAGATACGCAGTATTTT
V gene: TRBV6-5
D gene: -
CDR3 length: 14
J gene: TRBJ2-3
clone size: -

CDR3 protein: CASSIRTSFNEQFF
CDR3 DNA: TGTGCCAGTAGTATCCGTACTAGCTTCAATGAGCAGTTCTTC
V gene: TRBV19
D gene: -
CDR3 length: 14
J gene: TRBJ2-1
clone size: -

CDR3 protein: CASSLKGAGYTF
CDR3 DNA: TGTGCCAGCAGCTTGAAGGGGGCAGGCTACACCTTC
V gene: TRBV11-2
D gene: TRBD1
CDR3 length: 12
J gene: TRBJ1-2
clone size: once

CDR3 protein: CASSVAGTGGETQYF
CDR3 DNA: TGTGCCAGCAGCGTAGCAGGCACAGGAGGGGAGACCCAGTACTTC
V gene: TRBV7-7
D gene: -
CDR3 length: 15
J gene: TRBJ2-5
clone size: -

CDR3 protein: CASSQSQGSYEQYF
CDR3 DNA: TGTGCCAGCAGCCAGAGCCAGGGCTCCTACGAGCAGTACTTC
V gene: TRBV14
D gene: -
CDR3 length: 14
J gene: TRBJ2-7
clone size: -

CDR3 protein: CASQAGTGGYGYTF
CDR3 DNA: TGCGCCAGCCAAGCCGGGACAGGGGGGTATGGCTACACCTTC
V gene: TRBV5-1
D gene: TRBD1
CDR3 length: 14
J gene: TRBJ1-2
clone size: -

CDR3 protein: CASSRRDIVWTQYF
CDR3 DNA: TGTGCCAGCAGCCGCAGGGACATCGTTTGGACCCAGTACTTC
V gene: TRBV14
D gene: -
CDR3 length: 14
J gene: TRBJ2-5
clone size: once

CDR3 protein: CASSIHGLAGNYNEQFF
CDR3 DNA: TGTGCCAGCAGTATACACGGACTAGCGGGGAATTACAATGAGCAGTTCTTC
V gene: TRBV27
D gene: TRBD2
CDR3 length: 17
J gene: TRBJ2-1
clone size: -

CDR3 protein: CASTGDRGGNTIYF
CDR3 DNA: TGTGCCAGCACCGGGGATCGGGGTGGAAACACCATATATTTT
V gene: TRBV7-2
D gene: -
CDR3 length: 14
J gene: TRBJ1-3
clone size: -

CDR3 protein: CASTLPGANVLTF
CDR3 DNA: TGTGCCAGCACTCTCCCCGGGGCCAACGTCCTGACTTTC
V gene: TRBV6-6
D gene: -
CDR3 length: 13
J gene: TRBJ2-6
clone size: -

CDR3 protein: CASSLGQGVGYGYTF
CDR3 DNA: TGTGCCAGCAGCTTGGGACAGGGGGTTGGCTATGGCTACACCTTC
V gene: TRBV5-6
D gene: TRBD1
CDR3 length: 15
J gene: TRBJ1-2
clone size: -

CDR3 protein: CASSRQEGAQPQHF
CDR3 DNA: TGTGCCAGTAGTCGTCAGGAGGGCGCTCAGCCCCAGCATTTT
V gene: TRBV19
D gene: -
CDR3 length: 14
J gene: TRBJ1-5
clone size: -

CDR3 protein: CSVSHRQGDGYTF
CDR3 DNA: TGCAGCGTTTCCCATAGGCAGGGTGACGGCTACACCTTC
V gene: TRBV29-1
D gene: -
CDR3 length: 13
J gene: TRBJ1-2
clone size: -

CDR3 protein: CASSLTGVDTEAFF
CDR3 DNA: TGTGCCAGCAGCCTGACGGGGGTGGACACTGAAGCTTTCTTT
V gene: TRBV25-1
D gene: -
CDR3 length: 14
J gene: TRBJ1-1
clone size: -

CDR3 protein: CASSERGGLRNQPQHF
CDR3 DNA: TGTGCCAGCAGTGAACGTGGAGGGTTGAGGAATCAGCCCCAGCATTTT
V gene: TRBV6-1
D gene: -
CDR3 length: 16
J gene: TRBJ1-5
clone size: once

CDR3 protein: CAWGWTRDYGYTF
CDR3 DNA: TGTGCCTGGGGTTGGACCAGGGACTATGGCTACACCTTC
V gene: TRBV30
D gene: -
CDR3 length: 13
J gene: TRBJ1-2
clone size: -

CDR3 protein: CASSLFSGYNEQFF
CDR3 DNA: TGTGCCAGCAGTTTATTTTCAGGGTACAATGAGCAGTTCTTC
V gene: TRBV27
D gene: -
CDR3 length: 14
J gene: TRBJ2-1
clone size: -

CDR3 protein: CASTPRGYSNQPQHF
CDR3 DNA: TGTGCCAGTACACCACGGGGTTATAGCAATCAGCCCCAGCATTTT
V gene: TRBV19
D gene: -
CDR3 length: 15
J gene: TRBJ1-5
clone size: -

CDR3 protein: CASSWGRQGRTEAFF
CDR3 DNA: TGCGCCAGCAGCTGGGGACGACAGGGAAGGACTGAAGCTTTCTTT
V gene: TRBV5-1
D gene: TRBD1
CDR3 length: 15
J gene: TRBJ1-1
clone size: -

CDR3 protein: CASRDSQGSEAFF
CDR3 DNA: TGTGCCAGCAGGGACTCCCAAGGGTCTGAAGCTTTCTTT
V gene: TRBV7-6
D gene: -
CDR3 length: 13
J gene: TRBJ1-1
clone size: -

CDR3 protein: CASSPGQNSYEQYF
CDR3 DNA: TGCGCCAGCAGTCCGGGACAGAACTCCTACGAGCAGTACTTC
V gene: TRBV4-1
D gene: TRBD1
CDR3 length: 14
J gene: TRBJ2-7
clone size: -

CDR3 protein: CASSFYTGTSNYGYTF
CDR3 DNA: TGCGCCAGCAGCTTCTATACCGGGACTTCTAACTATGGCTACACCTTC
V gene: TRBV4-1
D gene: -
CDR3 length: 16
J gene: TRBJ1-2
clone size: -

CDR3 protein: CSVEGSSYEQYF
CDR3 DNA: TGCAGCGTTGAAGGCAGCTCCTACGAGCAGTACTTC
V gene: TRBV29-1
D gene: -
CDR3 length: 12
J gene: TRBJ2-7
clone size: -

CDR3 protein: CAWSTGTGGLLFF
CDR3 DNA: TGTGCCTGGAGTACCGGGACAGGGGGCTTGTTGTTTTTT
V gene: TRBV30
D gene: TRBD1
CDR3 length: 13
J gene: TRBJ2-2
clone size: -

CDR3 protein: CASSRGRGTEAFF
CDR3 DNA: TGTGCCAGCAGCCGAGGCCGGGGCACTGAAGCTTTCTTT
V gene: TRBV7-6
D gene: -
CDR3 length: 13
J gene: TRBJ1-1
clone size: -